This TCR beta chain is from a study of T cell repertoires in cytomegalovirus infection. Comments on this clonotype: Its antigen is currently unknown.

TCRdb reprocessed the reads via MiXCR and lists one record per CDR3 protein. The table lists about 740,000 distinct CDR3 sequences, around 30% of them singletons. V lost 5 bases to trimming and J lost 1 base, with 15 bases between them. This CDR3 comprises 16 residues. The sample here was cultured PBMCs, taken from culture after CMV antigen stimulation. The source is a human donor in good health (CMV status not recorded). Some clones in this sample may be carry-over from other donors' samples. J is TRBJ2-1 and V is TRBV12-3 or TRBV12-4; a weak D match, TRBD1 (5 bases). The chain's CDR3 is CASSGSGALSYNEQFF. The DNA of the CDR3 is TGTGCCAGCAGTGGCAGTGGGGCGCTATCCTACAATGAGCAGTTCTTC.